The rows below give T cell receptor beta chains drawn from one sample of a study of blood T cell repertoires in COVID-19. Assay used: immunoSEQ multiplex PCR; TCRdb lists only in-frame clones, some missing. The sample holds around 70,000 clones, roughly 85% seen once. Input material: peripheral blood. These receptors were obtained from a man between 60 and 75 years old with active or convalescent COVID-19. The CDR3 runs from the conserved cysteine through the conserved F or W. D genes are given only for firm matches. For some rows the clone size is stated as once, few or many, or as a class when expanded; others skip it.

V	size	D	J	CDR3	DNA
TRBV7-2	many	NA	TRBJ1-1	CASSLDGRGTEAFF	TGTGCCAGCAGCTTAGATGGGAGGGGCACTGAAGCTTTCTTT
TRBV4-2	NA	TRBD2	TRBJ2-3	CASSQVVAGGPRGTDTQYF	TGTGCCAGCAGCCAAGTCGTAGCGGGGGGGCCCAGAGGGACAGATACGCAGTATTTT
TRBV7-3	NA	NA	TRBJ2-1	CASSPGSAGNEQFF	TGTGCCAGCAGCCCAGGCTCGGCGGGGAATGAGCAGTTCTTC
TRBV3-1/TRBV3-2	NA	NA	TRBJ2-5	CASSLLQGDKQETQYF	TGTGCCAGCAGCCTATTGCAAGGAGATAAACAAGAGACCCAGTACTTC
TRBV10-3	NA	NA	TRBJ1-1	CAISESGRFTEAFF	TGTGCCATCAGTGAGTCTGGGAGGTTCACTGAAGCTTTCTTT
TRBV13	NA	NA	TRBJ1-2	CASSRAWSTVMGGYGYTF	TGTGCCAGCAGCCGCGCATGGTCCACAGTTATGGGAGGCTATGGCTACACCTTC
TRBV7-6	NA	TRBD2	TRBJ2-7	CASSLGLAGVYEQYF	TGTGCCAGCAGCTTAGGACTAGCGGGGGTCTACGAGCAGTACTTC
TRBV7-3	NA	NA	TRBJ2-2	CASSLAVNTGELFF	TGTGCCAGCAGCTTAGCGGTGAACACCGGGGAGCTGTTTTTT
TRBV18	NA	TRBD1	TRBJ2-5	CASSQRQGQETQYF	TGTGCCAGCTCTCAACGACAGGGTCAAGAGACCCAGTACTTC
TRBV6-5	NA	NA	TRBJ2-1	CASQIAVEGEQFF	TGTGCCAGCCAGATAGCGGTCGAAGGTGAGCAGTTCTTC
TRBV5-6	NA	TRBD1	TRBJ2-3	CASSLMGTGRVTDTQYF	TGTGCCAGCAGCTTAATGGGGACAGGGCGGGTCACAGATACGCAGTATTTT
TRBV6-2/TRBV6-3	NA	NA	TRBJ2-3	CASSYSSGWDTQYF	TGTGCCAGCAGTTACTCGAGCGGATGGGATACGCAGTATTTT
TRBV7-8	NA	NA	TRBJ2-2	CASSRGRTGELFF	TGTGCCAGCAGCCGAGGGAGGACCGGGGAGCTGTTTTTT
TRBV5-1	NA	NA	TRBJ2-1	CASSLGTDYNEQFF	TGCGCCAGCAGCTTGGGTACAGATTACAATGAGCAGTTCTTC
TRBV3-1/TRBV3-2	NA	TRBD1	TRBJ1-6	CASSQPQGEDSPLHF	TGTGCCAGCAGCCAACCCCAGGGGGAGGATTCACCCCTCCACTTT
TRBV4-2	NA	TRBD1	TRBJ1-5	CASSQPFRQGIRQPQHF	TGTGCCAGCAGCCAACCATTTCGACAGGGAATCCGGCAGCCCCAGCATTTT
TRBV4-1	few	TRBD2	TRBJ2-1	CASSQAHGTSVGTYNEQFF	TGCGCCAGCAGCCAAGCCCACGGGACTAGCGTCGGGACCTACAATGAGCAGTTCTTC
TRBV30	NA	NA	TRBJ2-7	CAWAKGLTGEQYF	TGTGCCTGGGCCAAGGGACTTACGGGGGAGCAGTACTTC
TRBV12-2	NA	NA	TRBJ2-7	CASRLDHEGQGGFYEQYF	TGTGCAAGTCGCTTAGATCATGAGGGACAGGGGGGATTCTACGAGCAGTACTTC
TRBV15	NA	TRBD1	TRBJ2-2	CATSSGTGDLAGELFF	TGTGCCACCAGCAGCGGGACAGGGGATCTCGCCGGGGAGCTGTTTTTT
TRBV25-1	NA	TRBD1	TRBJ1-3	CASRDRTSGNTIYF	TGTGCCAGCAGGGACAGGACCTCTGGAAACACCATATATTTT
TRBV11-2	NA	NA	TRBJ2-5	CASSLGAGQETQYF	TGTGCCAGCAGCTTAGGGGCAGGGCAAGAGACCCAGTACTTC
TRBV11-2	once	NA	TRBJ2-7	CASSLVGAGYEQYF	TGTGCCAGCAGCTTAGTGGGCGCGGGATACGAGCAGTACTTC
TRBV7-3	NA	TRBD2	TRBJ2-5	CASSRGTSGNQETQYF	TGTGCCAGCAGCAGAGGGACTAGCGGAAACCAAGAGACCCAGTACTTC
TRBV2	NA	NA	TRBJ2-5	CASSGPDQETQYF	TGTGCCAGCAGTGGGCCAGACCAAGAGACCCAGTACTTC
TRBV3-1/TRBV3-2	NA	NA	TRBJ1-2	CASSLGRGGVNYGYTF	TGTGCCAGCAGCCTGGGCAGAGGGGGAGTAAACTATGGCTACACCTTC
TRBV7-9	few	NA	TRBJ2-1	CASSLGSGRRNEQFF	TGTGCCAGCAGCTTAGGGTCAGGCAGGCGCAATGAGCAGTTCTTC
TRBV7-9	NA	NA	TRBJ1-1	CASSVAPDTEAFF	TGTGCCAGCAGCGTAGCGCCGGACACTGAAGCTTTCTTT
TRBV2	NA	NA	TRBJ2-7	CASAWRDSYEQYF	TGTGCCAGCGCTTGGCGGGACTCCTACGAGCAGTACTTC
TRBV18	few	TRBD1	TRBJ1-1	CASSPTPGQGAIPVTEAFF	TGTGCCAGCTCACCTACACCTGGGCAGGGGGCGATACCTGTAACTGAAGCTTTCTTT
TRBV27	NA	NA	TRBJ1-2	CASSLSFRDTSFYGYTF	TGTGCCAGCAGTTTATCTTTTAGGGACACTTCATTCTATGGCTACACCTTC
TRBV6-5	NA	NA	TRBJ1-5	CASAKYSNQPQHF	TGTGCCAGTGCGAAATATAGCAATCAGCCCCAGCATTTT
TRBV3-1/TRBV3-2	once	TRBD1	TRBJ1-5	CASSQGTGDSNQPQHF	TGTGCCAGCAGCCAAGGGACAGGGGATAGCAATCAGCCCCAGCATTTT
TRBV2	once	NA	TRBJ2-1	CASSVDRSLYNEQFF	TGTGCCAGCAGTGTAGACAGGTCCCTCTACAATGAGCAGTTCTTC
TRBV27	NA	NA	TRBJ2-5	CASSLHQGGLGAQYF	TGTGCCAGCAGTTTACATCAGGGGGGATTAGGGGCCCAGTACTTC
TRBV29-1	NA	TRBD1	TRBJ2-7	CSVRTVRGLYEQYF	TGCAGCGTACGGACAGTCAGGGGGCTCTACGAGCAGTACTTC
TRBV10-3	NA	NA	TRBJ2-7	CAISESGGRGYEQYF	TGTGCCATCAGTGAGTCGGGGGGGCGCGGCTACGAGCAGTACTTC
TRBV11-2	NA	TRBD1	TRBJ2-7	CASSRGQGVYEQYF	TGTGCCAGCAGCCGGGGACAGGGGGTCTACGAGCAGTACTTC
TRBV3-1/TRBV3-2	NA	TRBD2	TRBJ2-7	CASSQAGLAFYEQYF	TGTGCCAGCAGCCAGGCGGGACTAGCGTTCTACGAGCAGTACTTC
TRBV5-4	NA	NA	TRBJ1-2	CASSLSQGSGYTF	TGTGCCAGCAGCTTATCCCAGGGCTCTGGCTACACCTTC
TRBV7-2	NA	NA	TRBJ2-7	CASSLDSFMYYEQYF	TGTGCCAGCAGCTTAGATAGCTTTATGTATTACGAGCAGTACTTC
TRBV7-6	NA	NA	TRBJ2-1	CASSSGQSIPYNEQFF	TGTGCCAGCAGCTCGGGACAATCAATCCCATACAATGAGCAGTTCTTC
TRBV7-9	few	TRBD2	TRBJ2-1	CASSLLAGAGEQFF	TGTGCCAGCAGCTTACTAGCGGGGGCAGGTGAGCAGTTCTTC
TRBV20-1	NA	NA	TRBJ2-1	CSARLVGEQFF	TGCAGTGCTAGACTTGTCGGTGAGCAGTTCTTC
TRBV2	NA	TRBD1	TRBJ2-7	CASSDGTGDREQYF	TGTGCCAGCAGTGATGGGACAGGGGACCGCGAGCAGTACTTC
TRBV7-3	once	NA	TRBJ1-5	CASSPGEGQPQHF	TGTGCCAGCAGCCCCGGGGAGGGTCAGCCCCAGCATTTT
TRBV2	NA	TRBD1	TRBJ2-3	CATLWTGSTDTQYF	TGTGCCACCCTATGGACAGGGAGCACAGATACGCAGTATTTT
TRBV7-9	many	NA	TRBJ1-2	CASSAYGGGYGYTF	TGTGCCAGCAGCGCCTATGGGGGGGGCTATGGCTACACCTTC
TRBV7-6	NA	NA	TRBJ2-7	CASSLLGGLGAAQYF	TGTGCCAGCAGCCTATTAGGGGGTCTCGGGGCCGCGCAGTACTTC
TRBV3-1/TRBV3-2	NA	NA	TRBJ1-1	CASSQGANTEAFF	TGTGCCAGCAGCCAGGGGGCGAACACTGAAGCTTTCTTT
TRBV29-1	NA	NA	TRBJ2-7	CSVGSGSYEQYF	TGCAGCGTTGGATCCGGGTCCTACGAGCAGTACTTC
TRBV28	NA	NA	TRBJ2-7	CASRIGRGYEQYF	TGTGCCAGCAGGATCGGTAGGGGTTACGAGCAGTACTTC